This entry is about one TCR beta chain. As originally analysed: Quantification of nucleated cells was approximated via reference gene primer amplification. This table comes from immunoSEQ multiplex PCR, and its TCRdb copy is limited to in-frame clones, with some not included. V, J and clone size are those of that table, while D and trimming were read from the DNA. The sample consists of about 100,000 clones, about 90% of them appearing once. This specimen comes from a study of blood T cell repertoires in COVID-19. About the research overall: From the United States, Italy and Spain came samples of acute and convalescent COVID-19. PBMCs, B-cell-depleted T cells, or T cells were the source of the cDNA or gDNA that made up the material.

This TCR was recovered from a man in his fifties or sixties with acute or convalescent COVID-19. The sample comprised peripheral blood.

CDR3: CASSLGVKRRDRGNQPQHF. CDR3 DNA sequence: TGTGCCAGCTCCCTCGGGGTGAAGCGCCGGGACAGGGGCAATCAGCCCCAGCATTTT. The rearrangement links TRBV18 to TRBJ1-5, with 9 bases matching TRBD1. The CDR3 totals 19 residues. With V trimmed by 6 bases and J by 2 bases, 17 bases remained unmatched. CDR1 is KGHSH and CDR2 is LQKENI in the germline V gene.